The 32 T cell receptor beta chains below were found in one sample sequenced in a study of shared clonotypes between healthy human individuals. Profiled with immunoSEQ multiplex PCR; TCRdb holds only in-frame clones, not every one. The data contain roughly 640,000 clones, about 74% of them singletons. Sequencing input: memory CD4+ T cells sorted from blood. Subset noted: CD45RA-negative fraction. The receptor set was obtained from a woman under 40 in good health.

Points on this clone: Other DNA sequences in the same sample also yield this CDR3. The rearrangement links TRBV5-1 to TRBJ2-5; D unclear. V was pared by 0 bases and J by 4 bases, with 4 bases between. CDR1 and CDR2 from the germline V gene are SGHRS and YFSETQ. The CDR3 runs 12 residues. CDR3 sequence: CASSLVGETQYF. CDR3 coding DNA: TGCGCCAGCAGCTTGGTGGGAGAGACCCAGTACTTC.

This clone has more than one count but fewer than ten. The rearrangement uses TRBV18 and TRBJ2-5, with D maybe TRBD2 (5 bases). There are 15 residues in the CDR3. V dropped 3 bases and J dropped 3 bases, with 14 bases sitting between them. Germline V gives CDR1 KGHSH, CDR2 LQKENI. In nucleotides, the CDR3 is TGTGCCAGCTCACCGCCCGATACTAGAAAAGAGACCCAGTACTTC. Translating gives CASSPPDTRKETQYF.

The DNA for the CDR3 is TGTGCCAGCAGTTTTACCGATACTGGTGGCTACACCTTC. Amino acids: CASSFTDTGGYTF. The chain joins TRBV6-6 to TRBJ1-2, with D uncertain. Germline lookup yields CDR1 MNHNY and CDR2 SVGAGI (reference sequence). Deletions cut 4 bases from V and 7 bases from J, with 13 bases between. The CDR3 runs to 13 residues.

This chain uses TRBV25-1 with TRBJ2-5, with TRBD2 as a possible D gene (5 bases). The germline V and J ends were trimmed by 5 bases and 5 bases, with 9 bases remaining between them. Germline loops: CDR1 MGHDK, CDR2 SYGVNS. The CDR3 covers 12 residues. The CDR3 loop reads CASSSGGETQYF. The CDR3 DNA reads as TGTGCCAGCAGTTCCGGCGGGGAGACCCAGTACTTC. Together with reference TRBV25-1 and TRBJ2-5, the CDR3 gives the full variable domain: EADIYQTPRYLVIGTGKKITLECSQTMGHDKMYWYQQDPGMELHLIHYSYGVNSTEKGDLSSESTVSRIRTEHFPLTLESARPSHTSQYLCASSSGGETQYFGPGTRLLVL.

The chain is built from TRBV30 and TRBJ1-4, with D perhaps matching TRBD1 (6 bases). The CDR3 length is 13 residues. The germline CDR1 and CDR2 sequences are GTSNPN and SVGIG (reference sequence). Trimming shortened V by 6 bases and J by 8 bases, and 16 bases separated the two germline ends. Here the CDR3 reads CACGPGGGEKLFF. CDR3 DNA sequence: TGTGCCTGCGGACCCGGAGGGGGGGAAAAACTGTTTTTT.

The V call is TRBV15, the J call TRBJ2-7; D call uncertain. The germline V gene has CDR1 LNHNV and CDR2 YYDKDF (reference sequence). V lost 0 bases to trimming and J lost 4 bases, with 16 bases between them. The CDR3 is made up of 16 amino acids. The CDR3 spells CATSRDRVASIYEQYF. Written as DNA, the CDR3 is TGTGCCACCAGCAGAGATAGGGTAGCTTCTATTTACGAGCAGTACTTC.

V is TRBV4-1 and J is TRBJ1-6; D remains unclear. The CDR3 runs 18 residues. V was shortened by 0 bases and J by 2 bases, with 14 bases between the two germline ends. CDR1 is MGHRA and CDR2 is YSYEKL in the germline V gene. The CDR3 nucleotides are TGCGCCAGCAGCCAAGAGGACCCCCAGGCCCCCTATAATTCACCCCTCCACTTT. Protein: CASSQEDPQAPYNSPLHF.

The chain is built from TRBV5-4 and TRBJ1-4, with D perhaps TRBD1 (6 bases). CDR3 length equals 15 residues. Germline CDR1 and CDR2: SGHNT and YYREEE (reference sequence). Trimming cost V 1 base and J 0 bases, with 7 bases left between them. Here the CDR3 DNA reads TGTGCCAGCAGCTTGAAGGGGGCAACTAATGAAAAACTGTTTTTT. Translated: CASSLKGATNEKLFF.

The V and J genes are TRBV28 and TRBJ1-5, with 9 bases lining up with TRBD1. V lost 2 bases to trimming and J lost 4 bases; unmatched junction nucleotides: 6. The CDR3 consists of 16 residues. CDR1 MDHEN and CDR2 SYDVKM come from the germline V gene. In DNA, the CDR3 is TGTGCCAGCAGTTTACCCAGGACAGGGGAAAATCAGCCCCAGCATTTT. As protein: CASSLPRTGENQPQHF.

The DNA of the CDR3 is TGTGCCAGCAGTTATAACGGGAGAGGTACAGATACGCAGTATTTT. It yields the protein CASSYNGRGTDTQYF. The V and J genes are TRBV27 and TRBJ2-3; TRBD2 is a possible D gene (6 bases). From germline, CDR1 is MNHEY and CDR2 SMNVEV (reference sequence). Trimming stripped 4 bases from V and 3 bases from J, with 14 bases between. The CDR3 sequence is 15 residues long.

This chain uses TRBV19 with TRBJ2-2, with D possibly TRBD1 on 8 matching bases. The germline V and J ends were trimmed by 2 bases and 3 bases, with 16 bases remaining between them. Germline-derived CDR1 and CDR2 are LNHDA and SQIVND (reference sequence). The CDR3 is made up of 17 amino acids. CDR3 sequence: CASSIIRTGRDTGELFF. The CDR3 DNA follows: TGTGCCAGTAGTATAATACGGACAGGGAGGGACACCGGGGAGCTGTTTTTT.

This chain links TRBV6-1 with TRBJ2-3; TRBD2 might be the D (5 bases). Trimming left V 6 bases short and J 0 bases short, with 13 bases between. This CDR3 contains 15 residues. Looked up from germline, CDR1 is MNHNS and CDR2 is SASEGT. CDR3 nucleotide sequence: TGTGCCAGCAGCGAGGACTGGCTCAGCACAGATACGCAGTATTTT. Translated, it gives CASSEDWLSTDTQYF.

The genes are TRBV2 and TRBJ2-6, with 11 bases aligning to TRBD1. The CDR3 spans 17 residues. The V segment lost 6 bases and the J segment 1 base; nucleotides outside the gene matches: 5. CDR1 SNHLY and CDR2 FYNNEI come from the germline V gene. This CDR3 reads CASRRTGGASGANVLTF. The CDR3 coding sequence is TGTGCCAGCAGGCGGACAGGGGGCGCGTCTGGGGCCAACGTCCTGACTTTC. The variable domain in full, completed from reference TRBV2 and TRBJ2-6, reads EPEVTQTPSHQVTQMGQEVILRCVPISNHLYFYWYRQILGQKVEFLVSFYNNEISEKSEIFDDQFSVERPDGSNFTLKIRSTKLEDSAMYFCASRRTGGASGANVLTFGAGSRLTVL.

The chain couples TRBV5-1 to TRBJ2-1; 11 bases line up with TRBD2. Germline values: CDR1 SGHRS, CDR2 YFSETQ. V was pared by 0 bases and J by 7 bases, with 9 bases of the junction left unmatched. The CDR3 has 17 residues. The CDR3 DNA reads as TGCGCCAGCAGCTTGGCCACTAGCGGGAGTAGGAGGAATGAGCAGTTCTTC. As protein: CASSLATSGSRRNEQFF.

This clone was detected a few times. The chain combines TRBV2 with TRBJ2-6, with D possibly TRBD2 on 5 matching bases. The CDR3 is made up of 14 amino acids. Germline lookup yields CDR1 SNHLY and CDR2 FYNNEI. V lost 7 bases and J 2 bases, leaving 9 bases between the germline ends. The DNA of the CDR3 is TGTGCCAGCAAATCCGGGGCTGGGGCCAACGTCCTGACTTTC. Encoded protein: CASKSGAGANVLTF. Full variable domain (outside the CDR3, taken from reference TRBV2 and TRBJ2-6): EPEVTQTPSHQVTQMGQEVILRCVPISNHLYFYWYRQILGQKVEFLVSFYNNEISEKSEIFDDQFSVERPDGSNFTLKIRSTKLEDSAMYFCASKSGAGANVLTFGAGSRLTVL.

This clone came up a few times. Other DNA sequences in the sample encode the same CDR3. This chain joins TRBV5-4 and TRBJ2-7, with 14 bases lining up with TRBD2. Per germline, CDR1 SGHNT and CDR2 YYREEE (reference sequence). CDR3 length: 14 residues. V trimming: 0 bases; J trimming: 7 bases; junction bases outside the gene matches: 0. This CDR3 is CASSLGLAGGEQYF. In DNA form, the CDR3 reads TGTGCCAGCAGCTTGGGACTAGCGGGAGGGGAGCAGTACTTC.

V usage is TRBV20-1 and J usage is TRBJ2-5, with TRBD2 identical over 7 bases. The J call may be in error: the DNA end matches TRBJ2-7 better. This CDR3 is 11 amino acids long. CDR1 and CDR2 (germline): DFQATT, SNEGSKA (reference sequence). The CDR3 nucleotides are TGCAGTGTAGGCGGGAGCTACGAGCAGTACTTC. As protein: CSVGGSYEQYF.

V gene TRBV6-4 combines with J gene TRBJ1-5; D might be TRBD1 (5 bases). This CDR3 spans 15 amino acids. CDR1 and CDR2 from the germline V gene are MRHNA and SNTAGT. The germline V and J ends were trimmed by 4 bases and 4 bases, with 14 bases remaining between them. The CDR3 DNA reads TGTGCCAGCAGTGTCCAGGGAAATGGGAATCAGCCCCAGCATTTT. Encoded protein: CASSVQGNGNQPQHF.

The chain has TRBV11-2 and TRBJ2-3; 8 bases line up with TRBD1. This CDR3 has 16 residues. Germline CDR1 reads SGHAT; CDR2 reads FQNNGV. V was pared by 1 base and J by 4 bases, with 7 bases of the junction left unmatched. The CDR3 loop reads CASSLAGRGHADTQYF. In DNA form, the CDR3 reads TGTGCCAGCAGCTTAGCAGGCAGGGGGCACGCAGATACGCAGTATTTT.

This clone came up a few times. CDR3 nucleotide sequence: TGTGCCAGCAGCTCCTTCGGTAATCAGCCCCAGCATTTT. Protein sequence: CASSSFGNQPQHF. The J gene is TRBJ1-5, the V gene TRBV7-6; D remains unclear. The V end lost 4 bases, the J end lost 4 bases, and 8 bases lay between the germline ends. Germline V CDR1 and CDR2: SGHVS, FNYEAQ. CDR3 length: 13 amino acids.

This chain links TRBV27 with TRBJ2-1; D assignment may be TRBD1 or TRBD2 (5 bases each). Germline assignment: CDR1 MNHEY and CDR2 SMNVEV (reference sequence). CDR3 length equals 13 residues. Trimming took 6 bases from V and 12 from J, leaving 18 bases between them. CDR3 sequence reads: CASSRRGDDRQFF. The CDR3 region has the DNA TGTGCCAGCAGCCGCCGTGGGGACGACAGGCAGTTCTTC.

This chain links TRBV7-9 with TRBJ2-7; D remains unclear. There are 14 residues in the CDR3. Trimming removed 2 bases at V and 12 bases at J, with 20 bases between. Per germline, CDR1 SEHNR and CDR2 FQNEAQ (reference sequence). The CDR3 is CASSLSSAVLTLYF. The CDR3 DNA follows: TGTGCCAGCAGCTTAAGCTCCGCGGTTCTTACGCTGTACTTC.

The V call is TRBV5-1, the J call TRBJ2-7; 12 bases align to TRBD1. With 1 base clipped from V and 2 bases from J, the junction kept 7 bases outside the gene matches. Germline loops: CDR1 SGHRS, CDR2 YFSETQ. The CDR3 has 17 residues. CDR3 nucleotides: TGCGCCAGCAGCTTGAATGTCGGGACAGGGGGCACCTACGAGCAGTACTTC. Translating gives CASSLNVGTGGTYEQYF.

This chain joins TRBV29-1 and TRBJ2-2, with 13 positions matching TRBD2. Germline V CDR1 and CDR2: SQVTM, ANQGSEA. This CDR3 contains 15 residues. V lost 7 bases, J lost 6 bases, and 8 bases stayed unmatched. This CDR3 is CSATGLAGVAGELFF. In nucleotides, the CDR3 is TGCAGCGCTACCGGACTAGCGGGAGTTGCCGGGGAGCTGTTTTTT.

As DNA, the CDR3 is TGTGCCAGCCGACAGGGAAGGGGTAATGAAAAACTGTTTTTT. It codes for CASRQGRGNEKLFF. V is TRBV6-6 and J is TRBJ1-4; 7 bases fit TRBD1. Germline V gives CDR1 MNHNY, CDR2 SVGAGI (reference sequence). The CDR3 sequence is 14 residues long. With V trimmed by 8 bases and J by 4 bases, 7 bases remained unmatched.

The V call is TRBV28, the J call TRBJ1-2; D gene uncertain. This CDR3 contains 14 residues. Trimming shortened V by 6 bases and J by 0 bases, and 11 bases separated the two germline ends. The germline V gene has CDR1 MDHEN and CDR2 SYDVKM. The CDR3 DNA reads TGTGCCAGCAGGCCCGGCCCGGCTAACTATGGCTACACCTTC. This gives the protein CASRPGPANYGYTF.

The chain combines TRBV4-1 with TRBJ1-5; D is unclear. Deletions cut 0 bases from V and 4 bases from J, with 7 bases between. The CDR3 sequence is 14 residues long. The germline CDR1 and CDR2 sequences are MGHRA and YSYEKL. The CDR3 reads CASSQDVRNQPQHF. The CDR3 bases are TGCGCCAGCAGCCAAGATGTAAGAAATCAGCCCCAGCATTTT.

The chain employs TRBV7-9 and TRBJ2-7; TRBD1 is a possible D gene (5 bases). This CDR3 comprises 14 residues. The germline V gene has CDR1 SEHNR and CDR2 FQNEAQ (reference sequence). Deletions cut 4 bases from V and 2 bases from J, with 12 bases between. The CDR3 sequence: CASSSVTAAYEQYF. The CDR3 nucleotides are TGTGCCAGCAGCTCCGTGACAGCAGCCTACGAGCAGTACTTC.

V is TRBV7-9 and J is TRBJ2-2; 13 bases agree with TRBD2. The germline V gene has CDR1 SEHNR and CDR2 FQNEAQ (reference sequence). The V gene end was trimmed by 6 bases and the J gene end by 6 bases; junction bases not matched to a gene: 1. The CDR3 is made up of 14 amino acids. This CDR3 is CASSGLAGAGELFF. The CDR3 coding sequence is TGTGCCAGCAGTGGACTAGCGGGAGCCGGGGAGCTGTTTTTT.

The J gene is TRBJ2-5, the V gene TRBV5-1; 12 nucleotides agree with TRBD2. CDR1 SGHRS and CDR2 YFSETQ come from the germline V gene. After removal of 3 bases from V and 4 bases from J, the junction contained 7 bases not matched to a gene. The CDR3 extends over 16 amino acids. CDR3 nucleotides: TGCGCCAGCAGCTCAGGACTAGCGGGGTTATCAGAGACCCAGTACTTC. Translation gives CASSSGLAGLSETQYF.

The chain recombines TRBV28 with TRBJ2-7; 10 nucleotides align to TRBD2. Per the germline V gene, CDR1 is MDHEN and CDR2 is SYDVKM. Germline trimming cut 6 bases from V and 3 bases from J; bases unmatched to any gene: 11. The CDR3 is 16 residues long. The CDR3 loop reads CASRQTGTSAHYEQYF. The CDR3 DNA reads TGTGCCAGCAGGCAAACCGGGACTAGCGCTCACTACGAGCAGTACTTC.

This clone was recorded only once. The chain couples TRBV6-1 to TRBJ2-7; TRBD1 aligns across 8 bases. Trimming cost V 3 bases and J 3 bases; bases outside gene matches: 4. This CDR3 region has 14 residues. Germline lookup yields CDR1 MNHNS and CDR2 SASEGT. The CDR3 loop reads CASSEGQALYEQYF. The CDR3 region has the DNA TGTGCCAGCAGTGAGGGACAGGCACTCTACGAGCAGTACTTC.